This is a list of T cell receptor beta chains from one sample in a study of Tregs in tolerant kidney transplant recipients. Produced via immunoSEQ multiplex PCR; TCRdb's table is partial and in-frame only. The repertoire includes fewer than 150,000 clones, roughly 93% of them detected once, and approximately 0.54% sits in the top ten. Material for sequencing was CD4+ T cells from blood. The receptors originated from a human donor in good health. CDR3s include the opening cysteine and the closing phenylalanine or tryptophan. A D gene is named only where the DNA matches it firmly. Size values are once, few and many counts, or a class for expanded clones, and some rows have none.

V gene,clone size,D gene,J gene,CDR3 protein,CDR3 DNA
TRBV5-1,-,TRBD1,TRBJ2-1,CASRRGQGVYNEQFF,TGCGCCAGCAGACGAGGACAGGGGGTATACAATGAGCAGTTCTTC
TRBV10-2,-,TRBD2,TRBJ2-1,CASTSPGLAAGSNNEQFF,TGCGCCAGCACGTCTCCGGGACTAGCGGCAGGCAGCAACAATGAGCAGTTCTTC
TRBV18,-,-,TRBJ2-3,CASSFESLVTDTQYF,TGTGCCAGCTCATTTGAGTCGCTAGTCACAGATACGCAGTATTTT
TRBV6-8,-,TRBD2,TRBJ2-4,CASSYSNHYGVSGVLPLAKNIQYF,TGTGCCAGCAGTTACTCGAACCACTACGGCGTTAGCGGGGTGCTTCCTCTAGCCAAAAACATTCAGTACTTC
TRBV6-5,-,-,TRBJ2-3,CASSGDSTDTQYF,TGTGCCAGCAGTGGGGACAGCACAGATACGCAGTATTTT
TRBV18,-,-,TRBJ2-3,CASSPPSDTQYF,TGTGCCAGCTCACCACCATCCGATACGCAGTATTTT
TRBV29-1,-,-,TRBJ2-2,CSAGTTHTGELFF,TGCAGCGCCGGGACAACTCACACCGGGGAGCTGTTTTTT
TRBV15,-,TRBD2,TRBJ2-6,CATSRDLAGGYSGANVLTF,TGTGCCACCAGCAGAGATTTAGCGGGGGGGTACTCTGGGGCCAACGTCCTGACTTTC
TRBV2,-,TRBD1,TRBJ1-4,CASSKDRATNEKLFF,TGTGCCAGCAGTAAGGACAGGGCAACTAATGAAAAACTGTTTTTT
TRBV27,-,TRBD1,TRBJ1-1,CASSLSAGGDSGNTEAFF,TGTGCCAGCAGTTTATCCGCCGGAGGGGACAGTGGGAACACTGAAGCTTTCTTT
TRBV5-1,-,-,TRBJ2-5,CASSLMNSFQETQYF,TGCGCCAGCAGCTTGATGAACAGTTTCCAAGAGACCCAGTACTTC
TRBV6-5,-,TRBD1,TRBJ1-2,CASSADRLNYGYTF,TGTGCCAGCAGTGCGGACAGGTTAAACTATGGCTACACCTTC
TRBV5-6,-,TRBD1,TRBJ2-7,CASSQDRAEEQYF,TGTGCCAGCAGTCAGGACAGGGCAGAGGAGCAGTACTTC
TRBV6-6,-,TRBD2,TRBJ2-1,CASTSGGYNEQFF,TGTGCCAGCACTAGCGGGGGCTACAATGAGCAGTTCTTC
TRBV30,-,-,TRBJ2-7,CAWSRASGRYEQYF,TGTGCCTGGAGTCGGGCTTCGGGCAGGTACGAGCAGTACTTC
TRBV7-9,-,-,TRBJ2-3,CASSRTDFTDTQYF,TGTGCCAGCAGCCGAACGGACTTCACAGATACGCAGTATTTT
TRBV6-1,-,TRBD2,TRBJ2-5,CASNGRVGETQYF,TGTGCCAGCAATGGGAGGGTAGGGGAGACCCAGTACTTC
TRBV6-1,few,TRBD2,TRBJ2-3,CASTLMGRGDTQYF,TGTGCCAGCACTCTGATGGGGAGGGGAGATACGCAGTATTTT
TRBV11-2,once,-,TRBJ2-2,CASSLRGRNTGELFF,TGTGCCAGCAGCTTAAGGGGGAGAAACACCGGGGAGCTGTTTTTT
TRBV2,few,TRBD1,TRBJ1-2,CASNPEGGRGYTF,TGTGCCAGCAATCCGGAAGGGGGCCGTGGCTACACCTTC
TRBV30,-,-,TRBJ2-3,CAWSVQAVTSTDTQYF,TGTGCCTGGAGTGTACAAGCGGTCACTAGCACAGATACGCAGTATTTT
TRBV10-2,-,-,TRBJ1-5,CASSESGGQPQHF,TGCGCCAGCAGTGAGTCCGGGGGGCAGCCCCAGCATTTT
TRBV5-8,-,TRBD1,TRBJ1-1,CASRRTGLNTEAFF,TGTGCCAGCAGGCGGACAGGGTTGAACACTGAAGCTTTCTTT
TRBV29-1,-,-,TRBJ2-7,CSVTGRAPQKGYEQYF,TGCAGCGTAACGGGAAGGGCCCCCCAGAAAGGTTACGAGCAGTACTTC
TRBV6-6,-,TRBD2,TRBJ2-7,CASSYFRLAGSEQYF,TGTGCCAGCAGTTACTTCAGACTAGCGGGAAGCGAGCAGTACTTC
TRBV6-1,-,-,TRBJ2-7,CASRLTGFYEQYF,TGTGCCAGCAGGCTGACAGGCTTCTACGAGCAGTACTTC
TRBV5-1,-,-,TRBJ2-5,CASSLDGGGLLKTQYF,TGCGCCAGCAGCTTGGACGGCGGGGGCCTCCTAAAGACCCAGTACTTC
TRBV2,-,TRBD2,TRBJ2-7,CASSSGTSGGGYEQYF,TGTGCCAGCAGCAGCGGGACTAGCGGGGGTGGGTACGAGCAGTACTTC
TRBV5-1,-,-,TRBJ2-1,CASSSTPDGKQQFF,TGCGCCAGCAGCTCGACCCCGGACGGCAAACAGCAGTTCTTC
TRBV7-6,-,-,TRBJ1-6,CASSSRPLGMGNSPLHF,TGTGCCAGCAGCTCCCGACCCCTGGGCATGGGAAATTCACCCCTCCACTTT
TRBV29-1,-,-,TRBJ2-1,CSVEPSVNEQFF,TGCAGCGTTGAACCCAGCGTTAATGAGCAGTTCTTC
TRBV4-1,-,-,TRBJ2-3,CASSQGSGRNTQYF,TGCGCCAGCAGCCAAGGCTCGGGGCGAAATACGCAGTATTTT
TRBV19,-,-,TRBJ1-1,CASSDDIEAFF,TGTGCCAGTAGTGATGATATTGAAGCTTTCTTT
TRBV18,-,-,TRBJ1-5,CASSPKGNQPQHF,TGTGCCAGCTCACCGAAGGGCAATCAGCCCCAGCATTTT
TRBV11-2,-,-,TRBJ2-3,CASSLAGESTDTQYF,TGTGCCAGCAGCTTAGCTGGGGAAAGCACAGATACGCAGTATTTT
TRBV6-4,few,TRBD1,TRBJ2-6,CASSEGTGGSGANVLTF,TGTGCCAGCAGTGAAGGGACAGGGGGCTCTGGGGCCAACGTCCTGACTTTC
TRBV7-9,-,-,TRBJ1-4,CASSLYVEKLFF,TGTGCCAGCAGCTTATACGTTGAAAAACTGTTTTTT
TRBV6-5,-,-,TRBJ2-3,CASSYRGFTDTQYF,TGTGCCAGCAGTTACCGGGGCTTCACAGATACGCAGTATTTT
TRBV5-1,-,TRBD2,TRBJ2-7,CASSISGTSYEQYF,TGCGCCAGCAGCATTTCCGGGACTAGCTACGAGCAGTACTTC
TRBV10-1,-,-,TRBJ1-4,CASSSTRRGEKLFF,TGCGCCAGCTCCTCCACTCGGAGAGGAGAAAAACTGTTTTTT
TRBV14,few,-,TRBJ1-6,CASSPHLNNSPLHF,TGTGCCAGCAGCCCCCACTTGAATAATTCACCCCTCCACTTT
TRBV19,-,-,TRBJ1-4,CASSIPVHEKLFF,TGTGCCAGTAGTATACCGGTTCATGAAAAACTGTTTTTT
TRBV15,-,TRBD2,TRBJ2-7,CATSLGLDYEQYF,TGTGCCACCAGCCTGGGACTAGACTACGAGCAGTACTTC
TRBV19,-,-,TRBJ2-1,CASSIEQRNEQFF,TGTGCCAGTAGTATAGAACAGCGCAATGAGCAGTTCTTC
TRBV5-5,-,-,TRBJ2-7,CASSQQGGSSYEQYF,TGTGCCAGCAGTCAACAAGGTGGGAGCTCCTACGAGCAGTACTTC
TRBV6-6,-,TRBD2,TRBJ2-1,CASRTSGNNEQFF,TGTGCCAGCCGGACTAGCGGGAACAATGAGCAGTTCTTC
TRBV27,-,-,TRBJ2-1,CASSAHRVFSYNEQFF,TGTGCCAGCAGTGCCCACAGGGTATTTTCCTACAATGAGCAGTTCTTC
TRBV29-1,-,-,TRBJ2-2,CSVDRAGTGELFF,TGCAGCGTTGACAGGGCAGGCACCGGGGAGCTGTTTTTT
TRBV19,-,TRBD2,TRBJ2-5,CASSTMGTSEETQYF,TGTGCCAGTAGTACAATGGGGACTAGCGAAGAGACCCAGTACTTC
TRBV30,-,TRBD1,TRBJ2-7,CAWNAGTGRYEQYF,TGTGCCTGGAACGCCGGGACAGGCCGCTACGAGCAGTACTTC
TRBV30,-,TRBD2,TRBJ2-1,CAWSKLAGGPGNEQFF,TGTGCCTGGTCTAAGCTAGCGGGAGGGCCGGGCAATGAGCAGTTCTTC
TRBV29-1,-,TRBD2,TRBJ2-7,CSARGVHEQYF,TGCAGCGCCCGGGGGGTCCACGAGCAGTACTTC
TRBV6-1,-,TRBD1,TRBJ1-4,CASSGRGANEKLFF,TGTGCCAGCAGTGGCAGGGGGGCTAATGAAAAACTGTTTTTT
TRBV6-1,-,-,TRBJ1-5,CASSTRTASNQPQHF,TGTGCCAGCAGTACCAGGACAGCCAGCAATCAGCCCCAGCATTTT
TRBV10-2,-,-,TRBJ1-4,CASSESGAGRGEKLFF,TGCGCCAGCAGTGAGTCAGGAGCCGGGCGGGGTGAAAAACTGTTTTTT